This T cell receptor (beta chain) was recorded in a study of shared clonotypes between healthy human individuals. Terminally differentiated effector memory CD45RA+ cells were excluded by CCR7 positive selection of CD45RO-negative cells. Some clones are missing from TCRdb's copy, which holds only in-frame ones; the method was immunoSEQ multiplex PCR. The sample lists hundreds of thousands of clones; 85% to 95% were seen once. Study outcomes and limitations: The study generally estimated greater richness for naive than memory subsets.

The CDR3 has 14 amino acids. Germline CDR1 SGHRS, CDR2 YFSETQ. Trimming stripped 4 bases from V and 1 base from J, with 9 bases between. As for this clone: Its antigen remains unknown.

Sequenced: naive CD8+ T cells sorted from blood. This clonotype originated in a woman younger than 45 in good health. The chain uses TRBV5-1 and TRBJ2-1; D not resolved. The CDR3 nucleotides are TGCGCCAGCAGCCCCGTTGAGTCCTACAATGAGCAGTTCTTC. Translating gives CASSPVESYNEQFF.